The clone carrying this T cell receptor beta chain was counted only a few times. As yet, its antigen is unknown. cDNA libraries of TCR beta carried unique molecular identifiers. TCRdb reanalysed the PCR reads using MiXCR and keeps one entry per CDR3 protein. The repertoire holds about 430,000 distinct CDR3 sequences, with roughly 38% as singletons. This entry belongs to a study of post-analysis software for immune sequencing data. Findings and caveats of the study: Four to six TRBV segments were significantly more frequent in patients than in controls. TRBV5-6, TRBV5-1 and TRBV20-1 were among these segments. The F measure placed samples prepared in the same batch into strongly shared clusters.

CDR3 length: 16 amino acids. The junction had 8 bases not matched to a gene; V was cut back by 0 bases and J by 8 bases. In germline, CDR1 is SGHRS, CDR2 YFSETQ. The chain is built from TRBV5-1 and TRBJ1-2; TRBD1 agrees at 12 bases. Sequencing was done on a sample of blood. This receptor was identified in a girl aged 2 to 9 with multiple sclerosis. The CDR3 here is CASSLELGQGAKGYTF. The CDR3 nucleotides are TGCGCCAGCAGCTTGGAGTTGGGACAGGGGGCAAAGGGCTACACCTTC.